The TCR beta chain described here comes from a study of identical twins. General study findings and limits: The abundant beta clonotypes from cord blood had fewer insertions, and memory repertoires had none of this.

This clonotype was found a few times. Its antigen is currently unknown. With 3 bases clipped from V and 2 bases from J, the junction kept 13 bases outside the gene matches. Looked up from germline, CDR1 is SGHRS and CDR2 is YFSETQ. This CDR3 contains 18 residues. Carrying unique molecular identifiers, the cDNA also gained a universal primer site through template switching. MiXCR was run by TCRdb on the 5' RACE reads, yielding one entry per CDR3 protein. This table has about 530,000 distinct CDR3 sequences, under 25% appearing once. This sample also appeared in a second study, on yellow fever vaccine responses in identical twins.

V gene TRBV5-1 combines with J gene TRBJ2-1, with 8 bases identical to TRBD2. The sample taken for sequencing was CD4+ T cells sorted from blood. The clonotype was recovered from a young woman in good health. The CDR3 is CASSSTLGGAGAYNEQFF. The CDR3 DNA follows: TGCGCCAGCAGCTCCACCCTCGGGGGAGCGGGAGCCTACAATGAGCAGTTCTTC.